The 32 T cell receptor beta chains given below trace back to one sample, sequenced in a study. MiXCR, run by TCRdb on the RT-PCR reads, gives a single entry per CDR3 protein. The table has about 700,000 distinct CDR3 sequences, 14% seen once; the top ten hold 3.6%. Sequences were obtained from memory CD4+ T cells from blood. The receptors were gathered from a female donor in good health, serving as a healthy control.

This clonotype was picked up many times. This chain links TRBV5-1 with TRBJ2-1, with D maybe TRBD2 (6 bases). The V end lost 0 bases, the J end lost 4 bases, and 17 bases lay between the germline ends. In germline, CDR1 is SGHRS, CDR2 YFSETQ. This CDR3 is 17 amino acids long. Here the CDR3 DNA reads TGCGCCAGCAGCTTGGACCCTGAGCGGGCGGCGTACAATGAGCAGTTCTTC. Amino acids: CASSLDPERAAYNEQFF.

In this sample, this clonotype turned up a few times. The chain recombines TRBV7-7 with TRBJ2-3; TRBD1 or TRBD2 may be the D gene (6 bases each). This CDR3 has 13 residues. Trimming removed 5 bases from V and 4 bases from J, with 10 bases in between. Germline CDR1 is SSHAT and CDR2 is FNYEAQ (reference sequence). CDR3 residues: CASSMGGADTQYF. The CDR3 bases are TGTGCCAGCAGCATGGGGGGCGCAGATACGCAGTATTTT.

The chain joins TRBV5-5 to TRBJ2-6; TRBD2 matches at 7 bases. Losses at the gene ends were 5 bases for V and 4 bases for J; bases not matched to a gene: 9. This CDR3 contains 16 residues. Per germline, CDR1 SGHKS and CDR2 YYEKEE (reference sequence). The CDR3 coding sequence is TGTGCCAGCAGTAGGGAGGGCCGGTTCGGGGCCAACGTCCTGACTTTC. It encodes CASSREGRFGANVLTF.

Turning to this clonotype: A junction boundary mismatches the germline segment, possibly from a read error. The rearrangement links TRBV6-2 or TRBV6-3 to TRBJ2-1; the D gene is possibly TRBD1 (6 bases). The CDR3 covers 14 residues. Germline CDR1 and CDR2: MNHEY and SVGEGT. The CDR3 loop reads CAGSHVQGYNEQFF. In nucleotides, the CDR3 is TGTGCCGGCAGCCACGTACAGGGCTACAATGAGCAGTTCTTC.

The chain uses TRBV19 and TRBJ1-2; unclear D gene. CDR3 length: 14 amino acids. Trimming shortened V by 3 bases and J by 4 bases, and 12 bases separated the two germline ends. From germline, CDR1 is LNHDA and CDR2 SQIVND (reference sequence). CDR3 amino acids: CASSIMDRAYGYTF. For the CDR3, the DNA is TGTGCCAGTAGTATTATGGACCGCGCCTATGGCTACACCTTC. The full variable domain, in which reference TRBV19 and TRBJ1-2 provide the parts outside the CDR3, is DGGITQSPKYLFRKEGQNVTLSCEQNLNHDAMYWYRQDPGQGLRLIYYSQIVNDFQKGDIAEGYSVSREKKESFPLTVTSAQKNPTAFYLCASSIMDRAYGYTFGSGTRLTVV.

This clonotype was found many times. The V call is TRBV6-5, the J call TRBJ1-2; maybe TRBD1 (6 bases). Germline V gene sequence: CDR1 MNHEY, CDR2 SVGAGI. The CDR3 length is 12 residues. The V end lost 4 bases, the J end lost 8 bases, and 11 bases lay between the germline ends. The CDR3 sequence: CASSSAGEGYTF. The CDR3 DNA reads TGTGCCAGCAGTTCGGCAGGGGAGGGCTACACCTTC.

Comments on this clonotype: One end of the junction varies from germline; a read error may be responsible. The chain joins TRBV27 to TRBJ2-7; 8 nucleotides agree with TRBD1. Looked up from germline, CDR1 is MNHEY and CDR2 is SMNVEV (reference sequence). This CDR3 contains 13 residues. The CDR3 spells CASSLGDRTSKKF. In DNA form, the CDR3 reads TGTGCCAGCAGTTTAGGGGACAGGACATCCAAAAAGTTC.

This clonotype occurred many times. The rearrangement uses TRBV7-2 and TRBJ2-7; 8 nucleotides agree with TRBD1. CDR3 length equals 13 residues. The germline V gene has CDR1 SGHTA and CDR2 FQGNSA. The J segment lost 7 bases and the V segment lost 5 bases, leaving 7 bases of the junction unmatched. The CDR3 sequence: CASSPGQGREQYF. The CDR3 nucleotides read TGTGCCAGCAGCCCCGGACAGGGCAGGGAGCAGTACTTC.

On this clonotype itself: This may come from a read error, since a much larger clone is one base off. The CDR3 DNA sequence: TGCGCCAGCAGCTTGGCCGGAATTAACTATAGCTACACCTTC. Its translation is CASSLAGINYSYTF. The chain employs TRBV5-1 and TRBJ1-2, with D uncertain. Per germline, CDR1 SGHRS and CDR2 YFSETQ. The CDR3 is 14 amino acids.

This clonotype has at least ten counts. V usage is TRBV10-3 and J usage is TRBJ2-7, with D possibly matching TRBD2 (6 bases). V was trimmed by 6 bases and J by 1 base, leaving 13 bases between them. CDR1 ENHRY and CDR2 SYGVKD come from the germline V gene. There are 14 residues in the CDR3. The CDR3 sequence is CAIRDLGGSYEQYF. The CDR3 bases are TGTGCCATCAGAGACTTGGGGGGATCCTACGAGCAGTACTTC.

J is TRBJ2-3 and V is TRBV20-1, with TRBD1 as a possible D gene (6 bases). CDR3 length: 14 residues. The V gene's germline CDR1 is DFQATT and CDR2 SNEGSKA (reference sequence). Trimming pared 5 bases from V and 5 bases from J, leaving 17 bases between. CDR3 amino acids: CSAHSPQGLDTQYF. CDR3 nucleotides: TGCAGTGCTCATAGTCCCCAGGGGCTAGATACGCAGTATTTT.

Written as DNA, the CDR3 is TGTGCCAGCAGTTTATATTCTGGGACAGGGGACATGGACTATGGCTACACCTTC. Translating it yields CASSLYSGTGDMDYGYTF. The genes are TRBV27 and TRBJ1-2; TRBD1 matches 10 bases. V was clipped by 1 base and J by 3 bases; unmatched bases: 11. The V gene's germline CDR1 is MNHEY and CDR2 SMNVEV (reference sequence). The CDR3 extends over 18 amino acids.

In its sample, this clonotype was seen a few times. This sequence joins TRBV7-9 and TRBJ1-2; D is uncertain. Trimming took 5 bases from V and 4 from J, leaving 17 bases between them. Germline-derived CDR1 and CDR2 are SEHNR and FQNEAQ (reference sequence). The CDR3 has 15 residues. Here the CDR3 reads CASSVSRVTLYGYTF. The CDR3 DNA reads as TGTGCCAGCAGCGTTAGCCGGGTCACACTCTATGGCTACACCTTC.

This clonotype was seen a few times. J is TRBJ2-2 and V is TRBV7-9; 7 nucleotides align to TRBD1. This CDR3 has 15 amino acids. In germline, CDR1 is SEHNR, CDR2 FQNEAQ (reference sequence). J lost 6 bases, V lost 0 bases, and 4 bases had no gene match. The CDR3 DNA follows: TGTGCCAGCAGCTTAGCAGGGGGCGTTTCCGGGGAGCTGTTTTTT. This sequence encodes CASSLAGGVSGELFF.

This clonotype was detected only a few times. V and J are TRBV20-1 and TRBJ2-5; the D is unclear. CDR3 length: 14 residues. With 5 bases removed from V and 2 bases from J, the gap between germline ends came to 15 bases. From germline, CDR1 is DFQATT and CDR2 SNEGSKA (reference sequence). CDR3 DNA sequence: TGCAGTGCTCCCCGTTTGATGGGGCAAGAGACCCAGTACTTC. Protein product: CSAPRLMGQETQYF.

The chain carries TRBV11-2 and TRBJ2-3; 12 nucleotides align to TRBD2. CDR3 length: 18 amino acids. The V and J ends lost 1 base and 4 bases, in that order; junction bases with no gene match: 9. Germline V gene lookup returns CDR1 SGHAT and CDR2 FQNNGV. The CDR3 DNA reads as TGTGCCAGCAGCTTAGGACTAGCGGGGGTACATACGCCAGATACGCAGTATTTT. It yields the protein CASSLGLAGVHTPDTQYF.

The chain links TRBV7-9 to TRBJ1-1, with D hard to call. Trimming stripped 6 bases from V and 1 base from J, with 15 bases between. CDR1 is SEHNR, CDR2 FQNEAQ, per germline (reference sequence). This CDR3 comprises 15 residues. This CDR3 reads CASSSHTFPNTEAFF. The CDR3 coding sequence is TGTGCCAGCAGTTCACATACTTTTCCGAACACTGAAGCTTTCTTT.

The chain joins TRBV7-2 to TRBJ2-5, with TRBD1 matching over 8 bases. V was clipped by 3 bases and J by 3 bases; unmatched bases: 9. CDR1 and CDR2 (germline): SGHTA, FQGNSA. There are 16 residues in the CDR3. DNA of the CDR3: TGTGCCAGCAGCTTCCAGATGACAGGGGCTAAAGAGACCCAGTACTTC. Its translation is CASSFQMTGAKETQYF.

This chain uses TRBV7-2 with TRBJ2-5, with D tentatively TRBD1 or TRBD2 (5 bases each). Deletions cut 1 base from V and 5 bases from J, with 17 bases between. Germline CDR1 is SGHTA and CDR2 is FQGNSA. CDR3 length: 16 residues. The CDR3 DNA reads as TGTGCCAGCAGCTTAGGGTGGGGCACAGAGGGGGAGACCCAGTACTTC. It encodes CASSLGWGTEGETQYF.

The chain carries TRBV7-2 and TRBJ2-1; TRBD2 aligns across 7 bases. The CDR3 extends over 17 amino acids. Germline V gives CDR1 SGHTA, CDR2 FQGNSA. V lost 1 base and J lost 1; bases outside the gene matches: 7. The CDR3: CASSLVFSGGSYNEQFF. The CDR3 DNA sequence: TGTGCCAGCAGCTTAGTCTTTTCGGGAGGATCCTACAATGAGCAGTTCTTC.

Details on this clonotype: This may stem from a read error, because a much larger clone lies one nucleotide away. The chain carries TRBV29-1 and TRBJ2-1, with 7 bases fitting TRBD2. V was pared by 6 bases and J by 2 bases, with 4 bases of the junction left unmatched. The CDR3 has 13 amino acids. Per the germline V gene, CDR1 is SQVTM and CDR2 is ANQGSEA. The CDR3 here is CSVQRGTYNEQFF. The CDR3 DNA reads as TGCAGCGTCCAGCGGGGCACCTACAATGAGCAGTTCTTC.

This clonotype has a count of ten or more. This chain connects TRBV28 to TRBJ1-5; D might be TRBD1 (5 bases). Germline V gene sequence: CDR1 MDHEN, CDR2 SYDVKM. This CDR3 is 15 amino acids long. The V and J ends lost 5 bases and 6 bases respectively, with 17 bases between them. The CDR3 here is CASSPSRGAGQPQHF. The DNA of the CDR3 is TGTGCCAGCAGTCCGAGTCGGGGCGCCGGTCAGCCCCAGCATTTT.

A note on this clonotype: This may stem from a read error, because a much larger clone lies one nucleotide away. The J gene is TRBJ2-7, the V gene TRBV12-3 or TRBV12-4; a weak D match, TRBD1 (6 bases). The CDR3 totals 14 residues. The V end was cut by 6 bases, the J end by 6 bases, with 18 bases between. CDR3 DNA sequence: TGTGCCAGCAGCCCGGGACAATCCTCTGGCGAGCAGTACTTC. This codes for CASSPGQSSGEQYF.

This clonotype was recorded at least ten times. The junction departs from the called germline gene at one end, perhaps through a read error. V and J are TRBV5-1 and TRBJ1-3; D is uncertain. This CDR3 is built from 14 residues. Germline V lookup: CDR1 SGHRS, CDR2 YFSETQ. This CDR3 is CASSLSSSGNTIYF. DNA of the CDR3: TGTGCCAGCAGCTTATCTTCCTCTGGAAACACCATATATTTT.

The V gene is TRBV20-1, the J gene TRBJ2-3, with D perhaps given as TRBD1 or TRBD2 (5 bases each). CDR3 length: 17 residues. Germline CDR1 reads DFQATT; CDR2 reads SNEGSKA (reference sequence). V lost 1 base to trimming and J lost 4 bases, with 21 bases between them. CDR3 nucleotides: TGCAGTGCTAGAGTTCTCGGGGCCCTCGGGGATGCAGATACGCAGTATTTT. It specifies CSARVLGALGDADTQYF.

The V call is TRBV20-1, the J call TRBJ1-5; weak D call: TRBD1 (5 bases). The CDR3 contains 13 residues. Between the trimmed V and J ends, which lost 5 bases and 6 bases, there was a span of 14 bases. Germline values: CDR1 DFQATT, CDR2 SNEGSKA (reference sequence). The CDR3 region has the DNA TGCAGTGCTCAAAGGGGTGGCGGTCAGCCCCAGCATTTT. Encoded protein: CSAQRGGGQPQHF.

The V and J genes are TRBV5-3 and TRBJ1-2, with D perhaps TRBD1 (5 bases). TRBV5-3 is marked as an open reading frame, function uncertain. The CDR3 loop spans 14 amino acids. The ends were cut back, 4 bases at V and 1 base at J, with 11 bases in the middle. CDR3 in amino acids: CARSAWGFNYGYTF. DNA for the CDR3: TGTGCCAGAAGCGCATGGGGGTTTAACTATGGCTACACCTTC.

Ten or more counts support this clonotype. J is TRBJ2-6 and V is TRBV10-3, with D possibly being TRBD1 (5 bases). Germline V lookup: CDR1 ENHRY, CDR2 SYGVKD. This CDR3 is 14 amino acids long. V was pared by 10 bases and J by 0 bases, with 10 bases between. The CDR3 DNA follows: TGTGCCACCAAGGGGTCCTCTGGGGCCAACGTCCTGACTTTC. Translating it yields CATKGSSGANVLTF.

V is TRBV6-5 and J is TRBJ2-5, with D possibly called TRBD1 or TRBD2 (5 bases each). The CDR3 covers 11 residues. V lost 5 bases to trimming and J lost 14 bases, with 15 bases between them. CDR1 MNHEY and CDR2 SVGAGI come from the germline V gene. CDR3 region: CASSGRDRPYF. Written as DNA, the CDR3 is TGTGCCAGCAGTGGCCGGGACCGCCCATACTTC.

Only a few counts were recorded for this clonotype. V gene TRBV5-1 combines with J gene TRBJ1-2, with 7 positions matching TRBD1. The V and J ends lost 5 bases and 0 bases, in that order; junction bases with no gene match: 4. The CDR3 length is 14 residues. Germline assignment: CDR1 SGHRS and CDR2 YFSETQ. The CDR3: CASSTGTANYGYTF. The DNA for the CDR3 is TGCGCCAGCAGTACGGGGACAGCTAACTATGGCTACACCTTC.

The CDR3 sequence: CASSPPKETSGINEQFF. CDR3 bases: TGTGCCAGCTCACCACCTAAGGAGACTAGCGGGATCAATGAGCAGTTCTTC. The V call is TRBV18, the J call TRBJ2-1, with TRBD2 matching 11 bases. J was trimmed by 6 bases and V by 0 bases; bases with no gene match: 7. The CDR3 runs to 17 residues. Per germline, CDR1 KGHSH and CDR2 LQKENI.

The table lists this clonotype with many counts. The chain joins TRBV29-1 to TRBJ2-3, with 7 bases aligning to TRBD2. Germline CDR1 is SQVTM and CDR2 is ANQGSEA. V shed 5 bases, J shed 7 bases, and the junction held 6 bases outside the gene matches. The CDR3 totals 12 residues. The CDR3 nucleotides are TGCAGCGTTCAGGCGGGGGTTAATACGCAGTATTTT. Its translation: CSVQAGVNTQYF.